Described below is a single TCR beta chain sequence and its context. CDR1 is SGHTS, CDR2 YDEGEE, per germline. V dropped 4 bases and J dropped 1; count of bases not matched to a gene: 5. The CDR3 spans 15 residues. This entry belongs to a study of cytomegalovirus exposure and HLA in healthy donors. It was with 60 Vbeta and 13 Jbeta primers that the PCR ran. Clones were sequenced by immunoSEQ multiplex PCR, and TCRdb holds only the in-frame ones, with some missing. The sample has under 300,000 clones, around 81% seen once; the top ten hold about 8%. This chain joins TRBV5-8 and TRBJ2-7; TRBD2 aligns across 10 bases. Sequencing was done on a sample of PBMCs. The clonotype comes from a woman aged 55-69 years in good health and CMV-seropositive. Here the CDR3 DNA reads TGTGCCAGCAGCGGCCTGACTAGCGGGTCCTACGAGCAGTACTTC. Translated: CASSGLTSGSYEQYF.